Listed below are T cell receptor beta chains from one sample, sequenced in a study of T-cell memory formation after mild COVID-19. TCRdb reprocessed the 5' RACE reads with MiXCR, giving one entry per CDR3 protein. The repertoire holds 65,000 to 90,000 distinct CDR3 sequences, with more than 10% as singletons. The sample taken for sequencing was PBMCs or a T cell subset sorted from them (not recorded which). These receptors all come from a young man who had mild COVID-19 (a few samples of this study predate the infection). Cell type and time point are not known. Both conserved end residues are part of each CDR3. A D gene is named only where the DNA matches it firmly. Clone size, where shown, is once, few, many, or a class for clones that have expanded.

CDR3 protein	CDR3 DNA	D gene	clone size	V gene	J gene
CSVEEAAPGELFF	TGCAGCGTTGAAGAGGCAGCTCCAGGGGAGCTGTTTTTT	.	.	TRBV29-1	TRBJ2-2
CASSQSPGTYTGELFF	TGCGCCAGCAGCCAATCGCCAGGCACCTACACCGGGGAGCTGTTTTTT	.	.	TRBV4-1	TRBJ2-2
CATSRNTGELFF	TGTGCCACCAGCAGAAACACCGGGGAGCTGTTTTTT	.	few	TRBV24-1	TRBJ2-2
CASSLLTAELIVQYF	TGTGCCAGCAGCTTGCTCACAGCCGAGCTTATAGTTCAGTACTTC	.	many	TRBV5-5	TRBJ2-4
CASSFQGRDSPLHF	TGTGCCAGCAGCTTTCAGGGTCGGGATTCACCCCTCCACTTT	.	.	TRBV7-9	TRBJ1-6
CASGPVGGTSTDTQYF	TGTGCCAGCGGCCCTGTCGGGGGGACTAGCACAGATACGCAGTATTTT	TRBD2	few	TRBV9	TRBJ2-3
CASKDPNTEAFF	TGTGCCAGCAAGGACCCGAACACTGAAGCTTTCTTT	.	few	TRBV12-3/TRBV12-4	TRBJ1-1
CASSLGRLVRNTGELFF	TGTGCCAGCAGTTTGGGGCGGTTGGTGAGGAACACCGGGGAGCTGTTTTTT	.	.	TRBV12-3/TRBV12-4	TRBJ2-2
CASSFFWGLSYEQYF	TGTGCCAGCAGCTTTTTTTGGGGGCTCTCCTACGAGCAGTACTTC	.	.	TRBV7-2	TRBJ2-7
CASSYGIGGGPWEQYF	TGTGCCAGCAGTTACGGGATAGGGGGGGGCCCCTGGGAGCAGTACTTC	.	.	TRBV6-5	TRBJ2-7
CASREGDREAGELFF	TGTGCCAGCAGGGAAGGAGACAGGGAAGCCGGGGAGCTGTTTTTT	TRBD1	.	TRBV25-1	TRBJ2-2
CASSLGTGGSYNEQFF	TGTGCCAGCAGTTTGGGAACAGGGGGCTCCTACAATGAGCAGTTCTTC	TRBD1	few	TRBV27	TRBJ2-1
CASSQDAEAFF	TGCGCCAGCAGCCAAGATGCTGAAGCTTTCTTT	.	few	TRBV4-3	TRBJ1-1
CASSVTGTVVTGELFF	TGTGCCAGCAGTGTAACCGGGACAGTCGTCACCGGGGAGCTGTTTTTT	TRBD1	many	TRBV6-5	TRBJ2-2
CASSQSARNSNQPQHF	TGCGCCAGCAGCCAATCCGCCAGGAATAGCAATCAGCCCCAGCATTTT	.	few	TRBV4-1	TRBJ1-5